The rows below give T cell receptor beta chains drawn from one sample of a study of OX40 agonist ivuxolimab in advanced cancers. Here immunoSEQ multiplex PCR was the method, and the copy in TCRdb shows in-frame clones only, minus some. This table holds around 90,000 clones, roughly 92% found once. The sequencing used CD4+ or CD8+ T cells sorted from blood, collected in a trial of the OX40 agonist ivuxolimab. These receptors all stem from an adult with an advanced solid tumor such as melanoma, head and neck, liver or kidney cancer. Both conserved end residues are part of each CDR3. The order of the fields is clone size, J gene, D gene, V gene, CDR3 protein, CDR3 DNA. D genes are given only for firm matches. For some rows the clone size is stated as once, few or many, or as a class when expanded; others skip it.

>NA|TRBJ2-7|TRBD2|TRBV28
CASSALAGVAYEQYF
TGTGCCAGCAGTGCCCTAGCGGGAGTCGCCTACGAGCAGTACTTC
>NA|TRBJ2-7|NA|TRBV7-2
CASSLVNSMHEQYF
TGTGCCAGCAGCTTAGTAAACAGTATGCACGAGCAGTACTTC
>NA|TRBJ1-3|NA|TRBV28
CASSLLGGGNTIYF
TGTGCCAGCAGTTTGCTGGGCGGTGGAAACACCATATATTTT
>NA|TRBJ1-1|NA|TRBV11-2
CASSLGGGEAFF
TGTGCCAGCAGCTTAGGGGGGGGTGAAGCTTTCTTT
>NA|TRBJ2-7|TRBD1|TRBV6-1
CASKYGTGGVREQYF
TGTGCCAGCAAATACGGGACAGGGGGAGTGCGCGAGCAGTACTTC
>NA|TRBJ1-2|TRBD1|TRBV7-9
CASTLPPRGGYTF
TGTGCCAGCACCTTACCCCCCAGGGGGGGCTACACCTTC
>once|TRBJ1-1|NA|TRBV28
CASSLRNTEAFF
TGTGCCAGCAGTTTACGGAACACTGAAGCTTTCTTT
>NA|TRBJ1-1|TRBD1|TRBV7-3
CASSPRQGGLTEAFF
TGTGCCAGCAGCCCCAGACAGGGCGGGCTCACTGAAGCTTTCTTT
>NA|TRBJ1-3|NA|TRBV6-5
CASSPTGNTIYF
TGTGCCAGCAGCCCGACGGGAAACACCATATATTTT
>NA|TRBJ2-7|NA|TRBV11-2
CASSPPLSGLSGEQYF
TGTGCCAGCAGCCCTCCTTTGTCAGGGCTCTCGGGAGAGCAGTACTTC
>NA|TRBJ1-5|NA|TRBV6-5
CASSEAHGQPQHF
TGTGCCAGCAGTGAAGCGCACGGTCAGCCCCAGCATTTT
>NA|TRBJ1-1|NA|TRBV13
CASSVDRRTEAFF
TGTGCCAGCAGCGTAGACCGACGCACTGAAGCTTTCTTT
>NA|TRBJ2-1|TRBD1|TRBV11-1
CASSRRDSRVIPNEQFF
TGTGCCAGCAGCCGCCGGGACAGCCGTGTTATACCCAATGAGCAGTTCTTC
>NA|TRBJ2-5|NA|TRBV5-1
CASSLNAGKETQYF
TGCGCCAGCAGCTTGAACGCCGGGAAGGAGACCCAGTACTTC
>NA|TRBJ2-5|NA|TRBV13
CASSSSPAEETQYF
TGTGCCAGCAGCTCAAGCCCCGCGGAAGAGACCCAGTACTTC
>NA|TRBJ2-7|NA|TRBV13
CASSLLSGQYF
TGTGCCAGCAGCCTCCTTAGCGGGCAGTACTTC
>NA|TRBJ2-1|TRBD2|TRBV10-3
CAISVSGRGYNEQFF
TGTGCCATCAGTGTAAGCGGGAGGGGTTACAATGAGCAGTTCTTC
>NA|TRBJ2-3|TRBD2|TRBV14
CASSPRTSGHPSTDTQYF
TGTGCCAGCAGCCCCCGGACTAGCGGGCACCCTAGCACAGATACGCAGTATTTT
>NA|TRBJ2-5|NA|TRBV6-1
CASTRRRDGQETQYF
TGTGCCAGCACCCGAAGGCGGGACGGACAAGAGACCCAGTACTTC
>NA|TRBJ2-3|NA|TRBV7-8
CASSLLSDTQYF
TGTGCCAGCAGCTTATTATCAGATACGCAGTATTTT
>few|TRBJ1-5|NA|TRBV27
CASREGNQPQHF
TGTGCCAGCAGAGAAGGAAATCAGCCCCAGCATTTT
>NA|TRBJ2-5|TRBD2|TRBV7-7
CASSLNLAGGRETQYF
TGTGCTAGCAGCTTAAACCTAGCGGGAGGAAGAGAGACCCAGTACTTC
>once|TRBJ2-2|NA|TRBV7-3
CASSRDNTGELFF
TGTGCCAGCAGCAGGGACAACACCGGGGAGCTGTTTTTT
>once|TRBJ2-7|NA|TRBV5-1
CASSSGGSREQYF
TGCGCCAGCAGCTCAGGAGGCTCCCGGGAGCAGTACTTC
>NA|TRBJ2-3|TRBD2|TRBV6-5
CASTNSGRGTQYF
TGTGCCAGCACCAATAGCGGGAGAGGTACGCAGTATTTT
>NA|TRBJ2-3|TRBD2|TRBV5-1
CASSLGLAGVRTDTQYF
TGCGCCAGCAGCTTAGGACTAGCGGGAGTTCGGACAGATACGCAGTATTTT
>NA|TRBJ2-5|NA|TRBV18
CASSPRSGGETQYF
TGTGCCAGCTCACCACGGTCGGGTGGAGAGACCCAGTACTTC
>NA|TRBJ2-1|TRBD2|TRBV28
CASRIWAPTSGSYNEQFF
TGTGCCAGCAGGATTTGGGCCCCTACTAGCGGGAGCTACAATGAGCAGTTCTTC
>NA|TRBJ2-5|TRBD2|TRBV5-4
CASSLAGIAGVETQYF
TGTGCCAGCAGCTTGGCCGGGATAGCGGGAGTTGAGACCCAGTACTTC
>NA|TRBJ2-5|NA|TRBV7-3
CASSWTQQETQYF
TGTGCCAGCAGCTGGACACAACAAGAGACCCAGTACTTC
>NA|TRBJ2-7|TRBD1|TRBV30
CAWSAGGYEQYF
TGTGCCTGGAGTGCAGGGGGCTACGAGCAGTACTTC
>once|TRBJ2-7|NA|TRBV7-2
CASSLTGLEQYF
TGTGCCAGCAGCTTAACTGGGCTGGAGCAGTACTTC
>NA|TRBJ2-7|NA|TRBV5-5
CASSLGTSLDEQYF
TGTGCCAGCAGCTTGGGAACGTCCTTGGACGAGCAGTACTTC
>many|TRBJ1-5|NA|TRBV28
CASSFVDLQGGQPQHF
TGTGCCAGCAGTTTTGTGGATTTGCAGGGAGGACAGCCCCAGCATTTT
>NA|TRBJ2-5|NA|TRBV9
CASSVDDSPSGTQYF
TGTGCCAGCAGCGTAGATGACAGCCCCTCGGGGACCCAGTACTTC
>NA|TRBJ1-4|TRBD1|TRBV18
CASSPQGTGHEKLFF
TGTGCCAGCTCACCACAGGGGACAGGACATGAAAAACTGTTTTTT
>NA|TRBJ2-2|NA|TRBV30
CAWGHPNTGELFF
TGTGCCTGGGGACACCCGAACACCGGGGAGCTGTTTTTT
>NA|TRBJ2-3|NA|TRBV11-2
CASSPNPGTDTQYF
TGTGCCAGCAGCCCAAACCCAGGCACAGATACGCAGTATTTT
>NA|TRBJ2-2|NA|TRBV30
CAWSVNSPTGELFF
TGTGCCTGGAGTGTAAACAGCCCCACCGGGGAGCTGTTTTTT
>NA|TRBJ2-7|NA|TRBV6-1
CASSVINEQYF
TGTGCCAGCAGTGTCATCAACGAGCAGTACTTC
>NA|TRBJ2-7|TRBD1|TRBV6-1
CASSEGTGTYEQYF
TGTGCCAGCAGTGAAGGGACAGGGACCTACGAGCAGTACTTC
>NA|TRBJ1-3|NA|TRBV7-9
CASSQRDLGAGNTIYF
TGTGCCAGCAGCCAAAGGGACTTGGGCGCTGGAAACACCATATATTTT